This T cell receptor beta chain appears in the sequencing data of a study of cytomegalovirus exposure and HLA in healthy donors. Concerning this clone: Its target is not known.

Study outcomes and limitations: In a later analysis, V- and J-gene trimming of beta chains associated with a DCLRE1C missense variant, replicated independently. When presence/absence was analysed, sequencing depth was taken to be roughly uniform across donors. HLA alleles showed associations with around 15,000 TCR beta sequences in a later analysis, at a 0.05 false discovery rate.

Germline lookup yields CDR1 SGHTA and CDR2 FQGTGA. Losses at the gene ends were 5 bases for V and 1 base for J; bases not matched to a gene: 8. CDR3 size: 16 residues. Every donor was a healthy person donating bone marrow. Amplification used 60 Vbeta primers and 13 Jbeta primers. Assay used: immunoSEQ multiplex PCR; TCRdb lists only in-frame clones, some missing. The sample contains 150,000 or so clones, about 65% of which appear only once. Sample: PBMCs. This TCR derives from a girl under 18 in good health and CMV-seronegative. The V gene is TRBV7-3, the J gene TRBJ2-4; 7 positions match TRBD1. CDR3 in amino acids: CASSPEGGPAKNIQYF. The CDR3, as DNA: TGTGCCAGCAGCCCAGAAGGGGGCCCGGCCAAAAACATTCAGTACTTC.